This record covers a single T cell receptor beta chain. The sample originates from a study of blood T cell repertoires in COVID-19. Looking at the study overall: Sites across the United States, Italy and Spain contributed samples from acute and convalescent COVID-19.

Under the authors' procedure: From reference gene primer amplification, estimates of nucleated cell counts were derived. Clones were read by immunoSEQ multiplex PCR, and TCRdb kept only the in-frame ones, dropping some. V and J calls and clone size follow that table, whereas D and trimming were derived from the DNA. In the table there are more than 150,000 clones, roughly 79% of which are singletons. Germline loops: CDR1 SQVTM, CDR2 ANQGSEA. CDR3 size: 11 residues. V was cut by 6 bases and J by 0 bases, with 3 bases left in between. The TCR originated in an elderly woman with COVID-19, enrolled during active disease. Sequencing was performed on peripheral blood. This rearrangement joins TRBV29-1 to TRBJ2-1; no definite D call. The CDR3 sequence is CSVSSYNEQFF. The CDR3 DNA follows: TGCAGCGTCTCCTCCTACAATGAGCAGTTCTTC.